The next 8 T cell receptor beta chains were all read from a single sample in a study of glioma-infiltrating T cells. Using RNA template, CDR3s of TCR alpha and beta were amplified with iRepertoire arm-PCR. TCRdb reanalysed the multiplex PCR reads using MiXCR and keeps one entry per CDR3 protein. The data hold about 190,000 distinct CDR3 sequences, with 30% to 40% observed a single time. The sequenced sample consisted of glioma tissue, nonneoplastic brain tissue, or PBMCs (not recorded which). The source is a human donor with low-grade glioma or glioblastoma, undergoing nonglioma brain surgery, or in good health (not recorded which).

With respect to this clonotype: Given a much more abundant clone one base away, this may be a read error. The CDR3 end shows no conserved phenylalanine or tryptophan, and so a read error is likely. The V call is TRBV14, the J call TRBJ1-1; 7 positions agree with TRBD1. Germline V gene lookup returns CDR1 SGHDN and CDR2 FVKESK. V gave up 1 base and J gave up 10 bases; unmatched junction bases: 6. The CDR3 length is 13 residues. The DNA for the CDR3 is TGTGCCAGCAGCCAAGGGACAGGCCTGGGAGCTTTCCTT. Residues: CASSQGTGLGAFL.

This clonotype was seen only a few times. The chain couples TRBV27 to TRBJ2-1; 14 bases match TRBD2. The J segment lost 6 bases and the V segment lost 5 bases, leaving 3 bases of the junction unmatched. There are 15 residues in the CDR3. Germline lookup yields CDR1 MNHEY and CDR2 SMNVEV (reference sequence). The CDR3 here is CASSRGLAGGNEQFF. Written as DNA, the CDR3 is TGTGCCAGCAGTCGCGGACTAGCGGGAGGCAATGAGCAGTTCTTC.

The count of this clonotype is one. The chain combines TRBV9 with TRBJ2-1; D unresolved. CDR3 size: 12 residues. The V gene's germline CDR1 is SGDLS and CDR2 YYNGEE. With 4 bases removed from V and 13 bases from J, the gap between germline ends came to 15 bases. The CDR3 loop is CASSSLGGDQFF. CDR3 coding DNA: TGTGCCAGCAGCTCGCTAGGTGGTGACCAGTTCTTC.

The chain has TRBV19 and TRBJ1-4, with 7 bases fitting TRBD1. Germline trimming cut 4 bases from V and 3 bases from J; bases unmatched to any gene: 2. CDR1 is LNHDA, CDR2 SQIVND, per germline (reference sequence). The CDR3 runs to 14 residues. This CDR3 is CASSNRGANEKLFF. The CDR3 DNA follows: TGTGCCAGTAGTAACAGGGGAGCTAATGAAAAACTGTTTTTT.

In this sample, this clonotype turned up a few times. The chain carries TRBV11-2 and TRBJ2-7, with TRBD2 matching over 7 bases. The CDR3 contains 15 residues. From germline, CDR1 is SGHAT and CDR2 FQNNGV. The ends lost 5 bases at V and 2 bases at J; junction bases unmatched: 9. The CDR3 reads CASSRLEGGPYEQYF. In DNA, the CDR3 is TGTGCCAGCAGCCGACTCGAGGGAGGGCCCTACGAGCAGTACTTC.

Points on this clonotype: This may arise from a read error, as a much more abundant clone is one base away. V usage is TRBV4-1 and J usage is TRBJ2-3; TRBD1 agrees at 8 bases. CDR1 is MGHRA and CDR2 is YSYEKL in the germline V gene. CDR3 size: 13 residues. The CDR3 region is CARSHQGANTQYF. Here the CDR3 DNA reads TGCGCCAGGAGCCACCAGGGGGCAAATACGCAGTATTTT.

With regard to this clonotype: A read error may produce the germline difference seen at one junction end. The rearrangement links TRBV27 to TRBJ1-1, with D perhaps matching TRBD1 (5 bases). The CDR3 has 18 residues. Germline CDR1 reads MNHEY; CDR2 reads SMNVEV (reference sequence). CDR3 sequence (DNA): TGTGCCAGCATTTTAACTCCAGGAGGGGCAGGCCTCGTCGAGGAAGCTTTCTTT. Its protein product is CASILTPGGAGLVEEAFF.

The chain links TRBV13 to TRBJ2-5, with TRBD2 identical over 7 bases. Germline V gene data show CDR1 as PRHDT and CDR2 as FYEKMQ (reference sequence). The CDR3 length is 16 residues. V shed 5 bases and J 2 bases; nucleotides not matched to a gene: 11. CDR3 residues: CASSAEGEGLQETQYF. CDR3 DNA sequence: TGTGCCAGCAGCGCCGAGGGTGAGGGACTACAAGAGACCCAGTACTTC.